This T cell receptor beta chain was captured in a study of blood T cell repertoires in COVID-19. Study summary: Samples of COVID-19 (acute and convalescent) were obtained from the United States, Italy and Spain. T cells, B-cell-depleted T cells, or PBMCs provided the cDNA or gDNA that served as material.

Assay: immunoSEQ multiplex PCR; the TCRdb copy retains only in-frame clones and omits some. Of approximately 220,000 clones listed, around four fifths were seen once; the top ten hold roughly 8.2%. In germline, CDR1 is SGHDT, CDR2 YYEEEE. Trimming stripped 2 bases from V and 4 bases from J, with 9 bases between. The length of the CDR3 is 14 residues. This sequence joins TRBV5-6 and TRBJ2-2; D not certain. Sequencing input: peripheral blood. This TCR was recovered from a woman in her forties or fifties with acute or convalescent COVID-19. CDR3 region: CASSFSFFTGELFF. Written as DNA, the CDR3 is TGTGCCAGCAGCTTCTCTTTTTTCACCGGGGAGCTGTTTTTT. The complete variable domain, with remaining parts taken from reference TRBV5-6 and TRBJ2-2, reads DAGVTQSPTHLIKTRGQQVTLRCSPKSGHDTVSWYQQALGQGPQFIFQYYEEEERQRGNFPDRFSGHQFPNYSSELNVNALLLGDSALYLCASSFSFFTGELFFGEGSRLTVL.